This T cell receptor beta chain was captured by sequencing in a study of primary melanoma T cells and metastatic recurrence (dated by TCRdb to the early 2020s). For context, the study as a whole: The cohort was made up of approximately 200 primary melanomas of stage T2 to T4, with thickness greater than 1 mm. The study tested whether T-cell fraction and T-cell repertoire clonality in primary melanoma tumors predicted patient outcome. The T-cell fraction measured by TCR beta sequencing was compared against progression-free survival as the clinical outcome. Histopathological grading of tumor-infiltrating lymphocytes was compared with the T-cell fraction derived from sequencing.

On this clone itself: Its cognate antigen has yet to be identified. Base quality data are lacking; no much larger clone is found one base away.

Results the study describes overall, beyond this receptor: A T-cell fraction above 20% appeared protective regardless of ulceration status, mitotic rate or nodal disease. Progression-free survival was reportedly predicted by the tumor T-cell fraction independently of age, mitotic rate, ulceration and thickness. An effective T-cell-mediated antitumor response in primary melanoma was framed by the authors only as a suggestion, not a demonstrated mechanism. Compared with adding any other histopathological variable to tumor thickness, adding T-cell fraction reportedly produced a bigger improvement in progression-free survival prediction.

Each patient's primary melanoma had been surgically resected and was viewed as potentially curable, though still at risk of metastatic recurrence. Preparation of the library involved the immunoSEQ multiplex PCR assay. Primary melanoma tumor tissue was subjected to high-throughput sequencing of the T-cell receptor beta chain. Turning to the authors' computational methods: Among the repertoire analyses were the distribution of insertions and deletions and the sharing of TCRB CDR3 between samples. A gradient-boosted model ranked the predictive value of the T-cell fraction against histopathological variables. In its TCRdb copy, this immuneACCESS table keeps in-frame sequences only and misses some clones. Where compared with another copy, unresolved V genes explain less than half of these, and the others have no known cause. The V and J calls and clone size are taken from that table; D and trimming were inferred from the DNA. This sample lists fewer than 1,200 clones; more than 65% were detected once. Over 4% of the sample comes from the top ten.

The CDR3 covers 14 residues, taking in both the cysteine and the phenylalanine. Of all the DNA, just the CDR3 is kept, 42 bases in frame from base 1. V is pruned by 6 bases and J by 2 bases, leaving 7 bases of the junction without a gene match. From the germline V gene, CDR1 is MNHGY and CDR2 is SAAAGT. The specimen sequenced was melanoma tumor tissue. The rearranged chain carries TRBV6-8 and TRBJ2-7, with 7 central nucleotides matching TRBD2. The clonotype was recovered from a human donor with melanoma. CDR3 protein: CASSLGDYTYEQYF. The DNA sequence is TGTGCCAGCAGCCTAGGGGACTACACCTACGAGCAGTACTTC.